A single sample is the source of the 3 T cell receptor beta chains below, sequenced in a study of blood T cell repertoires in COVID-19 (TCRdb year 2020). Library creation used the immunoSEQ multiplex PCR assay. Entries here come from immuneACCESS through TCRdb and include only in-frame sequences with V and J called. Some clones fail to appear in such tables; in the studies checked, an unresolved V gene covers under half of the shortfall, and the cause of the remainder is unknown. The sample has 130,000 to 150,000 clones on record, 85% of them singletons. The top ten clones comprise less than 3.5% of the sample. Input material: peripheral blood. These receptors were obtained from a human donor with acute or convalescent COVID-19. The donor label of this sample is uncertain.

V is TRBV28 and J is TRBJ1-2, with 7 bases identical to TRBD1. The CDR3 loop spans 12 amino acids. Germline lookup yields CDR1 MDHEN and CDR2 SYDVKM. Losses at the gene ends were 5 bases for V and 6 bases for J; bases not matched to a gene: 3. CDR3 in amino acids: CASSPGQDGYTF. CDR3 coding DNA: TGTGCCAGCAGTCCCGGACAGGATGGCTACACCTTC.

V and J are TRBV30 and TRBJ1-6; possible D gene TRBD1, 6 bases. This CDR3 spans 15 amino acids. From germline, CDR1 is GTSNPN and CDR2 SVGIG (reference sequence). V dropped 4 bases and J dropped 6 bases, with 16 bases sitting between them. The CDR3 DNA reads TGTGCCTGGACGCACAGGGACCGCGCTAATTCACCCCTCCACTTT. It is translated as CAWTHRDRANSPLHF.

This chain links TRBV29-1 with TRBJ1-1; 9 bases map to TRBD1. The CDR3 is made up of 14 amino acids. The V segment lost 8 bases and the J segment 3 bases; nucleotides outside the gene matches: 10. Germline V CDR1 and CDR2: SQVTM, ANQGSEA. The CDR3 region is CSTSTGGSDTEAFF. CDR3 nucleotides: TGCAGCACCTCGACAGGGGGATCGGACACTGAAGCTTTCTTT.